Below are 27 T cell receptor beta chains sequenced from a single sample in a study of blood T cell repertoires in COVID-19. Repertoires were generated with immunoSEQ multiplex PCR, while TCRdb's copy carries only in-frame clones and drops some. The sample shows about 73,000 clones, 80% to 90% of them seen only once. The sequencing sample was made of peripheral blood. The receptors were sampled from an older man with acute or convalescent COVID-19.

This sequence joins TRBV9 and TRBJ1-3; possibly TRBD1 for D (6 bases). The CDR3 contains 15 residues. Germline loops: CDR1 SGDLS, CDR2 YYNGEE. The V end was cut by 4 bases, the J end by 2 bases, with 13 bases between. The CDR3 region is CASSSVGGTGNTIYF. The CDR3 bases are TGTGCCAGCAGCTCAGTAGGGGGTACTGGAAACACCATATATTTT.

The J gene is TRBJ2-5, the V gene TRBV7-9, with 9 nucleotides matching TRBD1. Germline V gene sequence: CDR1 SEHNR, CDR2 FQNEAQ (reference sequence). CDR3 length: 15 amino acids. J gave up 2 bases and V 1 base, and 2 bases lay outside the gene matches. CDR3 nucleotide sequence: TGTGCCAGCAGCTTAGGACAGGGGGTGCAAGAGACCCAGTACTTC. As protein: CASSLGQGVQETQYF.

The rearrangement uses TRBV30 and TRBJ1-5, with D perhaps matching TRBD1 (6 bases). Germline V CDR1 and CDR2: GTSNPN, SVGIG (reference sequence). Trimming cost V 4 bases and J 6 bases, with 19 bases left between them. This CDR3 spans 15 amino acids. The CDR3 loop is CAWTAQGMSSQPQHF. CDR3 in DNA: TGTGCCTGGACCGCACAGGGTATGTCTTCTCAGCCCCAGCATTTT.

The chain couples TRBV6-6 to TRBJ1-2; D uncertain. The germline V and J ends were trimmed by 5 bases and 3 bases, with 22 bases remaining between them. There are 17 residues in the CDR3. Per germline, CDR1 MNHNY and CDR2 SVGAGI (reference sequence). The CDR3 here is CASSPLPLPGGDYGYTF. Written as DNA, the CDR3 is TGTGCCAGCAGTCCACTACCCCTGCCGGGAGGAGACTATGGCTACACCTTC.

This rearrangement joins TRBV15 to TRBJ1-5; D ambiguous. Germline V gene lookup returns CDR1 LNHNV and CDR2 YYDKDF (reference sequence). With 6 bases removed from V and 5 bases from J, the gap between germline ends came to 8 bases. The CDR3 runs to 12 residues. As DNA, the CDR3 is TGTGCCACCAGTCACGGGGATCAGCCCCAGCATTTT. This sequence encodes CATSHGDQPQHF.

V and J are TRBV5-1 and TRBJ1-1, with D perhaps TRBD1 (6 bases). The CDR3 covers 15 residues. V lost 0 bases to trimming and J lost 5 bases, with 14 bases between them. Germline CDR1 and CDR2: SGHRS and YFSETQ. The CDR3 DNA reads as TGCGCCAGCAGCTTGGCTGGGGGCGTCGGTACTGAAGCTTTCTTT. As protein: CASSLAGGVGTEAFF.

The V and J genes are TRBV2 and TRBJ1-6; 8 bases map to TRBD1. Germline CDR1 and CDR2: SNHLY and FYNNEI. This CDR3 is built from 15 residues. The trim removed 6 bases at V and 7 bases at J, leaving 8 bases unmatched. CDR3 amino acids: CASRADRGANSPLHF. The CDR3 nucleotides are TGTGCCAGCAGGGCCGACAGGGGTGCAAATTCACCCCTCCACTTT.

This chain links TRBV30 with TRBJ1-2; 9 positions agree with TRBD1. Unmatched junction bases numbered 8, after V lost 1 base and J lost 5 bases. The CDR3 consists of 15 residues. The germline V gene has CDR1 GTSNPN and CDR2 SVGIG (reference sequence). The CDR3 spells CAWSAQTGGIYGYTF. CDR3 coding DNA: TGTGCCTGGAGTGCCCAGACAGGGGGGATTTATGGCTACACCTTC.

The rearrangement links TRBV5-1 to TRBJ2-3, with 10 nucleotides matching TRBD1. J lost 5 bases, V lost 4 bases, and 7 bases had no gene match. The CDR3 length is 15 residues. The germline CDR1 and CDR2 sequences are SGHRS and YFSETQ. CDR3 residues: CASSGTGTGVDTQYF. The CDR3 region has the DNA TGCGCCAGCAGCGGAACCGGGACAGGGGTAGATACGCAGTATTTT.

The V and J genes are TRBV30 and TRBJ1-6; perhaps TRBD1 as D (5 bases). Per germline, CDR1 GTSNPN and CDR2 SVGIG (reference sequence). Between the trimmed V and J ends, which lost 2 bases and 10 bases, there was a span of 6 bases. This CDR3 comprises 11 residues. Written as DNA, the CDR3 is TGTGCCTGGAGTTCAGGGTCACCCCTCCACTTT. Protein: CAWSSGSPLHF.

This clone was counted a few times. The V call is TRBV2, the J call TRBJ1-2; 8 bases are a match to TRBD1. The CDR3 runs 13 residues. Per germline, CDR1 SNHLY and CDR2 FYNNEI. Trimming cost V 6 bases and J 2 bases; bases outside gene matches: 2. CDR3 nucleotide sequence: TGTGCCAGCAGATGGACAGGGAACTATGGCTACACCTTC. It codes for CASRWTGNYGYTF.

V is TRBV12-5 and J is TRBJ2-1, with TRBD2 matching over 8 bases. Germline-derived CDR1 and CDR2 are LGHNT and FRNRAP. The V segment lost 5 bases and the J segment 6 bases; nucleotides outside the gene matches: 12. This CDR3 spans 16 amino acids. The CDR3 bases are TGTGCTAGTGGTCCCATCGGACTAGCACGGGTCAATGAGCAGTTCTTC. It is translated as CASGPIGLARVNEQFF.

The J gene is TRBJ2-4, the V gene TRBV27; D unclear. The CDR3 sequence is 14 residues long. Trimming removed 3 bases at V and 8 bases at J, with 14 bases between. Germline CDR1 and CDR2: MNHEY and SMNVEV (reference sequence). The DNA of the CDR3 is TGTGCCAGCAGTTTCGAAGTCTATAACTACATTCAGTACTTC. Amino acid sequence: CASSFEVYNYIQYF.

V is TRBV24-1 and J is TRBJ2-3; D gene unclear. Germline V gene data show CDR1 as KGHDR and CDR2 as SFDVKD. The CDR3 runs to 16 residues. The V and J ends lost 3 bases and 0 bases respectively, with 12 bases between them. This CDR3 reads CATSDVDTFSTDTQYF. CDR3 sequence (DNA): TGTGCCACCAGTGATGTTGACACCTTTAGCACAGATACGCAGTATTTT.

This chain connects TRBV10-2 to TRBJ1-1, with TRBD1 matching over 9 bases. This CDR3 contains 14 residues. V lost 8 bases and J lost 0; bases outside the gene matches: 4. Per the germline V gene, CDR1 is WSHSY and CDR2 is SAAADI. The CDR3 DNA follows: TGCGCCAGCGTCGGACAGGGGATGAACACTGAAGCTTTCTTT. Its translation: CASVGQGMNTEAFF.

This clone was picked up one time. The chain carries TRBV7-9 and TRBJ2-1, with 13 bases identical to TRBD2. CDR1 and CDR2 from the germline V gene are SEHNR and FQNEAQ (reference sequence). After removal of 2 bases from V and 13 bases from J, the junction contained 5 bases not matched to a gene. This CDR3 comprises 14 residues. The CDR3 nucleotides read TGTGCCAGCAGCTTACGGACTAGCGGGAGTTATCAGTTCTTC. Amino acid sequence: CASSLRTSGSYQFF.

This chain links TRBV30 with TRBJ2-2; the D is unclear. Between the trimmed V and J ends, which lost 5 bases and 6 bases, there was a span of 7 bases. CDR1 is GTSNPN, CDR2 SVGIG, per germline (reference sequence). The CDR3 contains 11 residues. The CDR3 region is CAWDLSGELFF. In DNA form, the CDR3 reads TGTGCCTGGGATCTATCCGGGGAGCTGTTTTTT.

The rearrangement uses TRBV6-6 and TRBJ2-1; 9 nucleotides line up with TRBD1. Germline CDR1 MNHNY, CDR2 SVGAGI (reference sequence). Trimming removed 0 bases from V and 9 bases from J; junction bases left unmatched: 9. This CDR3 has 16 amino acids. CDR3 sequence reads: CASSYSPGQGRIEQFF. The CDR3 DNA reads as TGTGCCAGCAGTTACTCGCCGGGACAGGGTCGGATTGAGCAGTTCTTC.

The chain carries TRBV6-1 and TRBJ1-1, with TRBD1 matching 9 bases. The V gene end was trimmed by 2 bases and the J gene end by 4 bases; junction bases not matched to a gene: 5. The CDR3 length is 15 residues. CDR1 and CDR2 from the germline V gene are MNHNS and SASEGT. The CDR3: CASSEPGQGATEAFF. CDR3 sequence (DNA): TGTGCCAGCAGTGAACCGGGACAGGGCGCCACTGAAGCTTTCTTT.

This clone was detected once. The chain links TRBV5-1 to TRBJ2-3, with D possibly being TRBD2 (7 bases). The CDR3 is 16 residues long. Germline CDR1 SGHRS, CDR2 YFSETQ. The V end was cut by 0 bases, the J end by 2 bases, with 13 bases between. The CDR3 is CASSLEGGGPTDTQYF. The CDR3 DNA reads TGCGCCAGCAGCTTGGAAGGGGGGGGGCCCACAGATACGCAGTATTTT.

V is TRBV19 and J is TRBJ2-2; unclear D gene. The CDR3 contains 13 residues. Trimming stripped 1 base from V and 7 bases from J, with 7 bases between. Germline loops: CDR1 LNHDA, CDR2 SQIVND (reference sequence). CDR3 DNA: TGTGCCAGTAGTATAGTTTCGGGCGGGGAGCTGTTTTTT. Translated, it gives CASSIVSGGELFF.

The chain links TRBV3-1 (or the pseudogene TRBV3-2) to TRBJ2-5; 9 bases are shared with TRBD1. Germline trimming cut 2 bases from V and 5 bases from J; bases unmatched to any gene: 3. The germline CDR1 and CDR2 sequences are LGHDT and YNNKEL (reference sequence). The CDR3 loop spans 14 amino acids. CDR3 sequence: CASSQWDRDETQYF. CDR3 in DNA: TGTGCCAGCAGCCAATGGGACAGGGATGAGACCCAGTACTTC.

The CDR3 sequence is CASGEWGPQHF. The CDR3 DNA sequence: TGCGCCAGCGGAGAATGGGGCCCCCAGCATTTT. The chain links TRBV10-2 to TRBJ1-5; TRBD1 might be the D (5 bases). The germline gives CDR1 WSHSY, CDR2 SAAADI. This CDR3 is 11 amino acids long. Between the trimmed V and J ends, which lost 8 bases and 10 bases, there was a span of 12 bases.

The J gene is TRBJ2-3, the V gene TRBV5-4; 7 bases match TRBD1. V shed 4 bases, J shed 5 bases, and the junction held 7 bases outside the gene matches. This CDR3 has 14 residues. The germline V gene has CDR1 SGHNT and CDR2 YYREEE (reference sequence). CDR3 in amino acids: CASSMTGKEDTQYF. As DNA, the CDR3 is TGTGCCAGCAGCATGACAGGGAAGGAAGATACGCAGTATTTT.

The rearrangement uses TRBV3-1 (or the pseudogene TRBV3-2) and TRBJ1-1; 8 bases match TRBD1. With V trimmed by 5 bases and J by 5 bases, 4 bases remained unmatched. CDR1 is LGHDT, CDR2 YNNKEL, per germline (reference sequence). The CDR3 is made up of 13 amino acids. CDR3 protein: CASSGQGGTEAFF. In DNA, the CDR3 is TGTGCCAGCAGCGGACAGGGAGGAACTGAAGCTTTCTTT.

The chain joins TRBV15 to TRBJ1-2, with a tentative D call TRBD1 (5 bases). The CDR3 runs to 13 residues. Per the germline V gene, CDR1 is LNHNV and CDR2 is YYDKDF (reference sequence). V was cut by 6 bases and J by 8 bases, with 16 bases left in between. CDR3 loop: CATRPNPSGGYTF. For the CDR3, the DNA is TGTGCCACCAGGCCGAATCCCTCAGGGGGCTACACCTTC.

The rearrangement links TRBV7-9 to TRBJ1-1, with D possibly being TRBD1 (6 bases). CDR1 is SEHNR, CDR2 FQNEAQ, per germline (reference sequence). The CDR3 totals 13 residues. V was trimmed by 5 bases and J by 8 bases, leaving 15 bases between them. Written as DNA, the CDR3 is TGTGCCAGCAGCCAAATCAGGGGTTTGGAAGCTTTCTTT. Encoded protein: CASSQIRGLEAFF.